One sample yielded the 10 T cell receptor beta chains listed below, sequenced in a study of blood T cell repertoires in COVID-19. Libraries were prepared by immunoSEQ multiplex PCR; TCRdb keeps only in-frame clonotypes and omits some of them. The sample includes approximately 59,000 clones, about four fifths of them seen just once. Sequencing was done on a sample of peripheral blood. All receptors derive from an elderly woman with acute or convalescent COVID-19.

The rearrangement uses TRBV19 and TRBJ2-7; 9 nucleotides align to TRBD2. Germline V gives CDR1 LNHDA, CDR2 SQIVND (reference sequence). The length of the CDR3 is 13 residues. Germline trimming cut 8 bases from V and 3 bases from J; bases unmatched to any gene: 5. The CDR3 loop is CASSRTSDYEQYF. The CDR3 DNA reads TGTGCCAGTTCGCGGACTAGCGACTACGAGCAGTACTTC.

This clone was counted a few times. The V and J genes are TRBV9 and TRBJ1-2; D is unclear. Per germline, CDR1 SGDLS and CDR2 YYNGEE. V was clipped by 3 bases and J by 4 bases, with 10 bases between them. This CDR3 contains 13 residues. This CDR3 reads CASSGQVLYGYTF. The CDR3 DNA sequence: TGTGCCAGCAGCGGGCAGGTTCTCTATGGCTACACCTTC.

The rearrangement uses TRBV5-1 and TRBJ1-2, with D possibly being TRBD1 (6 bases). V lost 0 bases and J lost 7, with 10 bases in between. The V gene's germline CDR1 is SGHRS and CDR2 YFSETQ. The CDR3 has 13 amino acids. CDR3 DNA: TGCGCCAGCAGCTTGGGGTCAGGGGTTGGCTACACCTTC. Translation gives CASSLGSGVGYTF.

Only a few counts were recorded for this clone. The chain carries TRBV5-4 and TRBJ1-2, with a tentative D call TRBD1 (6 bases). Germline V gene sequence: CDR1 SGHNT, CDR2 YYREEE (reference sequence). V gave up 2 bases and J gave up 0 bases, with 8 bases separating them. CDR3 length equals 14 residues. CDR3 sequence: CASSFQGTNYGYTF. CDR3 sequence (DNA): TGTGCCAGCAGCTTCCAGGGGACTAACTATGGCTACACCTTC. Supplemented by reference TRBV5-4 and TRBJ1-2, the full variable domain reads ETGVTQSPTHLIKTRGQQVTLRCSSQSGHNTVSWYQQALGQGPQFIFQYYREEENGRGNFPPRFSGLQFPNYSSELNVNALELDDSALYLCASSFQGTNYGYTFGSGTRLTVV.

V usage is TRBV5-1 and J usage is TRBJ1-2; D is ambiguous. The CDR3 consists of 13 residues. Germline CDR1 reads SGHRS; CDR2 reads YFSETQ. Deletions cut 4 bases from V and 3 bases from J, with 10 bases between. The CDR3 sequence: CASSPEQYYGYTF. The CDR3 DNA reads TGCGCCAGCAGCCCGGAGCAGTACTATGGCTACACCTTC. The variable domain in full, with the rest retrieved from reference TRBV5-1 and TRBJ1-2, is KAGVTQTPRYLIKTRGQQVTLSCSPISGHRSVSWYQQTPGQGLQFLFEYFSETQRNKGNFPGRFSGRQFSNSRSEMNVSTLELGDSALYLCASSPEQYYGYTFGSGTRLTVV.

J is TRBJ2-3 and V is TRBV19; TRBD2 matches 10 bases. V was clipped by 6 bases and J by 2 bases; unmatched bases: 5. This CDR3 region has 15 residues. Looked up from germline, CDR1 is LNHDA and CDR2 is SQIVND (reference sequence). CDR3 nucleotide sequence: TGTGCCAGTAGGGAACTAGCGGGACCCACAGATACGCAGTATTTT. The encoded protein is CASRELAGPTDTQYF.

This chain connects TRBV7-2 to TRBJ1-5; D is perhaps TRBD1 (5 bases). The CDR3 sequence is 17 residues long. Germline V CDR1 and CDR2: SGHTA, FQGNSA. V lost 0 bases and J 2 bases, leaving 14 bases between the germline ends. CDR3 sequence reads: CASSLAEAGRGNQPQHF. In DNA form, the CDR3 reads TGTGCCAGCAGCTTAGCGGAAGCAGGGAGGGGCAATCAGCCCCAGCATTTT.

The chain links TRBV12-3 or TRBV12-4 to TRBJ1-1, with D unresolved. The V end was cut by 2 bases, the J end by 0 bases, with 4 bases between. The CDR3 length is 13 residues. Written as DNA, the CDR3 is TGTGCCAGCAGTTTATATGTGAACACTGAAGCTTTCTTT. It translates to CASSLYVNTEAFF.

This clone has just one count. The V and J genes are TRBV3-1 (or the pseudogene TRBV3-2) and TRBJ2-7; D is perhaps TRBD2 (5 bases). V dropped 3 bases and J dropped 2 bases, with 11 bases sitting between them. Germline values: CDR1 LGHDT, CDR2 YNNKEL (reference sequence). This CDR3 has 14 amino acids. CDR3 loop: CASSQRRVTYEQYF. The CDR3 region has the DNA TGTGCCAGCAGCCAGCGGCGGGTAACCTACGAGCAGTACTTC.

The chain is built from TRBV27 and TRBJ2-7; the match to TRBD1 covers 10 bases. CDR1 is MNHEY and CDR2 is SMNVEV in the germline V gene (reference sequence). CDR3 length: 14 residues. Trimming removed 5 bases from V and 3 bases from J; junction bases left unmatched: 4. In DNA, the CDR3 is TGTGCCAGCAGTCGACAGGGGGCGAACTACGAGCAGTACTTC. It yields the protein CASSRQGANYEQYF.